A selection of T cell receptor beta chains follows, all from one sample in a study of blood T cell repertoires in COVID-19. Some clones are missing from TCRdb's copy, which holds only in-frame ones; the method was immunoSEQ multiplex PCR. The sample records a few hundred thousand clones, 80% to 95% being singletons. Material for sequencing was peripheral blood. The receptor set was obtained from a woman aged 25 to 39 with COVID-19, enrolled during active disease. Both conserved end residues are part of each CDR3. A D gene is named only where the DNA matches it firmly. Where a row states a size, it is once, few, many or the class of an expanded clone; other rows omit it.

d_call | j_call | clone_size | v_call | cdr3_nt | cdr3_aa
TRBD2 | TRBJ2-5 | NA | TRBV5-4 | TGTGCCAGCAGCTCCCAGCGGGGTCAAGAGACCCAGTACTTC | CASSSQRGQETQYF
TRBD1 | TRBJ1-1 | NA | TRBV14 | TGTGCCAGCAGCCGTAGGACAGGGAGGAACACTGAAGCTTTCTTT | CASSRRTGRNTEAFF
NA | TRBJ1-3 | NA | TRBV9 | TGTGCCAGCAGCCCTCGCGGAGGGGACGGAAACACCATATATTTT | CASSPRGGDGNTIYF
NA | TRBJ2-5 | NA | TRBV6-4 | TGTGCCAGCAGTGACAAGGGGTCGCGTGAAGGGGAGACCCAGTACTTC | CASSDKGSREGETQYF
NA | TRBJ2-5 | NA | TRBV18 | TGTGCCAGCTCAATCATCGATACGGGGGAGACCCAGTACTTC | CASSIIDTGETQYF
NA | TRBJ2-3 | few | TRBV5-4 | TGTGCCAGCAGCTTGGGGGCCTTCCGCGACCCCACAGATACGCAGTATTTT | CASSLGAFRDPTDTQYF
NA | TRBJ1-6 | NA | TRBV5-1 | TGCGCCAGCAGCTTGGGGGCAGGGAGGAATTCACCCCTCCACTTT | CASSLGAGRNSPLHF
TRBD2 | TRBJ2-1 | NA | TRBV5-6 | TGTGCCAGCCCGTTGGTAGCGGGAGAGAATGAGCAGTTCTTC | CASPLVAGENEQFF
NA | TRBJ2-7 | NA | TRBV10-2 | TGCGCCAGCACAAATAGTGTCGACGAGCAGTACTTC | CASTNSVDEQYF
NA | TRBJ2-2 | NA | TRBV13 | TGTGCCAGCAGCTTACCACAGGGGAACACCGGGGAGCTGTTTTTT | CASSLPQGNTGELFF
NA | TRBJ2-2 | NA | TRBV5-1 | TGCGCCAGCAGCCCAGGGAACACCGGGGAGCTGTTTTTT | CASSPGNTGELFF
NA | TRBJ2-4 | NA | TRBV7-8 | TGTGCCAGCAGCGATAACAGGGGGGGCCTGAGGGACATTCAGTACTTC | CASSDNRGGLRDIQYF
NA | TRBJ1-2 | NA | TRBV5-1 | TGCGCCAGCAGCTCATGGACAGACTATGGCTACACCTTC | CASSSWTDYGYTF
TRBD2 | TRBJ2-1 | NA | TRBV11-2 | TGTGCCAGCAGCTTAGAACCAGCGGGAGTGTTGTCGAATGAGCAGTTCTTC | CASSLEPAGVLSNEQFF
NA | TRBJ2-7 | NA | TRBV27 | TGTGCCAGCAGTCTAGCGTCCTCCTACGAGCAGTACTTC | CASSLASSYEQYF
NA | TRBJ2-7 | NA | TRBV7-2 | TGTGCCAGCAGCTTTGTGTCCCCGGTCTACGAGCAGTACTTC | CASSFVSPVYEQYF
NA | TRBJ1-5 | NA | TRBV30 | TGTGCCTGGAGTGTTGGTGGCCTGCCCCAGCATTTT | CAWSVGGLPQHF
TRBD1 | TRBJ2-1 | NA | TRBV5-1 | TGCGCCAGCAGCAGGGACAGGGTCGATGAGCAGTTCTTC | CASSRDRVDEQFF
NA | TRBJ2-3 | NA | TRBV5-1 | TGCGCCAGCAGCTTGACAGGGAGTTTCCCCGTGGATACGCAGTATTTT | CASSLTGSFPVDTQYF
TRBD2 | TRBJ2-1 | once | TRBV18 | TGTGCCAGCTCACAGGGGACTAGCTCCTACAATGAGCAGTTCTTC | CASSQGTSSYNEQFF
TRBD2 | TRBJ2-1 | NA | TRBV19 | TGTGCCAGTAGCCTACTAGCGTGGTCCTACAATGAGCAGTTCTTC | CASSLLAWSYNEQFF
TRBD2 | TRBJ2-1 | NA | TRBV13 | TGTGCCAGCAGCTTGCGGGAGGGCCTTCTTGTCACGTTTGAGCAGTTCTTC | CASSLREGLLVTFEQFF
NA | TRBJ1-2 | once | TRBV19 | TGTGCCAGTAGTATAGAAGACCCACCAGGAACGGGAGGCTACACCTTC | CASSIEDPPGTGGYTF
TRBD2 | TRBJ2-7 | NA | TRBV27 | TGTGCCTCCCACCCCTTAGCGGGAGGGTCCTACGAGCAGTACTTC | CASHPLAGGSYEQYF
TRBD1 | TRBJ1-6 | NA | TRBV5-1 | TGCGCCAGCAGGGACGCGACAGGGGGGAATTCACCCCTCCACTTT | CASRDATGGNSPLHF
TRBD2 | TRBJ2-3 | NA | TRBV5-5 | TGTGCCAGCAGGTCCCGTGGGGGACTAGCGCTTAGCACAGATACGCAGTATTTT | CASRSRGGLALSTDTQYF
NA | TRBJ2-5 | NA | TRBV7-9 | TGTGCCAGCAGCTTAGCGGAGGGGGCTCGGGGGACCCAGTACTTC | CASSLAEGARGTQYF
TRBD1 | TRBJ1-5 | NA | TRBV7-2 | TGTGCCAGCAGCTCGGGACAGATTAGCAATCAGCCCCAGCATTTT | CASSSGQISNQPQHF
NA | TRBJ2-3 | NA | TRBV2 | TGTGCCAGCGGGCTTACAGATACGCAGTATTTT | CASGLTDTQYF
TRBD1 | TRBJ2-2 | NA | TRBV19 | TGTGCCAGTAGTATGACAGGGGGTTACAACACCGGGGAGCTGTTTTTT | CASSMTGGYNTGELFF
TRBD2 | TRBJ2-1 | NA | TRBV5-4 | TGTGCCAGCAGCGCCCATCGACTAGCGGGAGGAAATGAGCAGTTCTTC | CASSAHRLAGGNEQFF